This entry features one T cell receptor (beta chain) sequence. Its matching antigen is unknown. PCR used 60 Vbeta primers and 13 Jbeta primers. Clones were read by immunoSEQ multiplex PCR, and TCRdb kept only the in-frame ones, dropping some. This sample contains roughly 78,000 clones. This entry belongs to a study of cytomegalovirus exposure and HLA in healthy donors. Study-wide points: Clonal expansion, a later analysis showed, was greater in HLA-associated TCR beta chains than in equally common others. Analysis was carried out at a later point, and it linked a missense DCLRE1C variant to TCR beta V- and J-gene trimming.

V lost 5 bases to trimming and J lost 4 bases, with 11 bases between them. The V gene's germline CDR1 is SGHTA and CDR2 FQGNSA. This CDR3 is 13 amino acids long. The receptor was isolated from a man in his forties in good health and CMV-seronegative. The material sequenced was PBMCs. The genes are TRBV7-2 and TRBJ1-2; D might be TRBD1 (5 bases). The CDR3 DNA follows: TGTGCCAGCAGCGCCGACAGATTCTATGGCTACACCTTC. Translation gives CASSADRFYGYTF.